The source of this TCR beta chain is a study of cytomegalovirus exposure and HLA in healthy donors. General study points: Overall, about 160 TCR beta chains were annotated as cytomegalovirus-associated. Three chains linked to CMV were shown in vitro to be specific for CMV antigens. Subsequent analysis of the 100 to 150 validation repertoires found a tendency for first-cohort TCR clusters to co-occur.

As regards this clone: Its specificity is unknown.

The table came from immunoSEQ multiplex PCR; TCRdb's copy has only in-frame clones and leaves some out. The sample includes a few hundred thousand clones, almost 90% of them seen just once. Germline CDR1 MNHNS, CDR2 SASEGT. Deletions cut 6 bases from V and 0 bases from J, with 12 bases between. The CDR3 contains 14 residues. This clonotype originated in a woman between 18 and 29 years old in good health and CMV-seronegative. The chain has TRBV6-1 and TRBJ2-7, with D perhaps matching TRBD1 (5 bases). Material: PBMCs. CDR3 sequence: CASSPMTVSYEQYF. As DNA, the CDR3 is TGTGCCAGCAGCCCTATGACAGTCTCCTACGAGCAGTACTTC.